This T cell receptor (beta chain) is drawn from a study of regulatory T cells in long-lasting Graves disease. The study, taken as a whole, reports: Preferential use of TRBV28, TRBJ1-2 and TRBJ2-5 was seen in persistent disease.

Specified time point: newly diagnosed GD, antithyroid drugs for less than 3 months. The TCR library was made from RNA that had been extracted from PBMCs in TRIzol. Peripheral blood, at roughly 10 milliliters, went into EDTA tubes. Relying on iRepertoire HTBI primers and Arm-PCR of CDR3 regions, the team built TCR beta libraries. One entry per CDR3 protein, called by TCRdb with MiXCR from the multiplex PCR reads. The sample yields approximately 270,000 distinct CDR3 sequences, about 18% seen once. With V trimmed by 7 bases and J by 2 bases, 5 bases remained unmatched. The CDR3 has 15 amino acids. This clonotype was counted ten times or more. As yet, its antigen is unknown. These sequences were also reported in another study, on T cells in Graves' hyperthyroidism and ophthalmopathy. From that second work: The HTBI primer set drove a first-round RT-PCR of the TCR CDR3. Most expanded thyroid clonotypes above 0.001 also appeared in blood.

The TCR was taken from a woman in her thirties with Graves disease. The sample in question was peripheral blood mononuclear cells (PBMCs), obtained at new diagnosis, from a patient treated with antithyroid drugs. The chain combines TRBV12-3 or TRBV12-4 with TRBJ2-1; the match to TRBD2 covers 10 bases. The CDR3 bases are TGTGCCAGCATCCCTAGCGGGGGAGCCTACAATGAGCAGTTCTTC. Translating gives CASIPSGGAYNEQFF.